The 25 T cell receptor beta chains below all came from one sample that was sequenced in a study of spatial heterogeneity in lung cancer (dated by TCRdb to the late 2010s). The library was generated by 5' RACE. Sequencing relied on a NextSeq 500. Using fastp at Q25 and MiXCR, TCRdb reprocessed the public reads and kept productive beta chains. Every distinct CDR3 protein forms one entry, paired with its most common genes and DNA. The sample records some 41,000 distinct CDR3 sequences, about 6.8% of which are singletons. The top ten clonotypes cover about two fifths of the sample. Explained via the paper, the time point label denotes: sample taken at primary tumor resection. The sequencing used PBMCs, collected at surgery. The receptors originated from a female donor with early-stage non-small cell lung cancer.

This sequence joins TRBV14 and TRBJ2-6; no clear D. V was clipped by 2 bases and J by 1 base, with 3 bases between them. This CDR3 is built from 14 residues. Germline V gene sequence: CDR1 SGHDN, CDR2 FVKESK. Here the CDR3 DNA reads TGTGCCAGCAGCCAACTTTCTGGGGCCAACGTCCTGACTTTC. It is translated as CASSQLSGANVLTF.

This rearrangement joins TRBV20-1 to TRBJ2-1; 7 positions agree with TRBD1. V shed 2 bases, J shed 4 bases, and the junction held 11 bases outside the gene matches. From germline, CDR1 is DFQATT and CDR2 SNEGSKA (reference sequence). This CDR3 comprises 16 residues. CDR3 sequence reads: CSARPSKGASYNEQFF. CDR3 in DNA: TGCAGTGCTAGACCTTCTAAGGGGGCAAGTTACAATGAGCAGTTCTTC.

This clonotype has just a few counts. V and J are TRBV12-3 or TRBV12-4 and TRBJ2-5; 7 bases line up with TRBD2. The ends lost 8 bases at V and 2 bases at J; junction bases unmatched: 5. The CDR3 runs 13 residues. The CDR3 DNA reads TGTGCCAGCCAACGGACTAGGCAAGAGACCCAGTACTTC. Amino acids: CASQRTRQETQYF.

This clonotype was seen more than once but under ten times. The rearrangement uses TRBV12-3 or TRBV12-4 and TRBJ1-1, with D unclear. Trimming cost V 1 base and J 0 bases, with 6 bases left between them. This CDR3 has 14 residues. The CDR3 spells CASSLVPLNTEAFF. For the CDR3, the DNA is TGTGCCAGCAGTTTAGTCCCCTTGAACACTGAAGCTTTCTTT.

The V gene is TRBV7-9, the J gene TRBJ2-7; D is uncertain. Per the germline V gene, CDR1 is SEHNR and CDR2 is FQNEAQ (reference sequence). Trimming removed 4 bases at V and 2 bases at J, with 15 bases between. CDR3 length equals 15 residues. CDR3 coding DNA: TGTGCCAGCAGCTCCTCCAGCCCCTTCGCCTACGAGCAGTACTTC. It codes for CASSSSSPFAYEQYF. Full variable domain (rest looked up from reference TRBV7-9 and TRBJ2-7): DTGVSQNPRHKITKRGQNVTFRCDPISEHNRLYWYRQTLGQGPEFLTYFQNEAQLEKSRLLSDRFSAERPKGSFSTLEIQRTEQGDSAMYLCASSSSSPFAYEQYFGPGTRLTVT.

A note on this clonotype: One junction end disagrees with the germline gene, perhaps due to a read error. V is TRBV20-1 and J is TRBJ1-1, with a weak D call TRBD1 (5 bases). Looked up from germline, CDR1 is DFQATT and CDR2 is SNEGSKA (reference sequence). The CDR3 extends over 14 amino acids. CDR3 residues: CGATAGLQNTEAFF. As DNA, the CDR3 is TGCGGTGCCACAGCGGGACTCCAGAACACTGAAGCTTTCTTT.

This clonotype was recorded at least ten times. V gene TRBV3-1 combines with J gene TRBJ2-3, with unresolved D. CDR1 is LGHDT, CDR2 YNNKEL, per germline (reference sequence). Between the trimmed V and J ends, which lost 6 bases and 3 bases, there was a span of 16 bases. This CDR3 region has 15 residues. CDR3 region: CASSRIGKGTDTQYF. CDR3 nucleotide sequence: TGTGCCAGCAGTCGAATTGGAAAGGGAACAGATACGCAGTATTTT.

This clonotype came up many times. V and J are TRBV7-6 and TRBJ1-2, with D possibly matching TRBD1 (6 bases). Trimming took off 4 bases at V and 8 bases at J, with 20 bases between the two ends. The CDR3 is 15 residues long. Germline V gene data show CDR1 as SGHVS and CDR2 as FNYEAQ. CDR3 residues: CASSSVQGYGQGYTF. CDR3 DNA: TGTGCCAGCAGCTCCGTACAGGGATACGGGCAAGGCTACACCTTC.

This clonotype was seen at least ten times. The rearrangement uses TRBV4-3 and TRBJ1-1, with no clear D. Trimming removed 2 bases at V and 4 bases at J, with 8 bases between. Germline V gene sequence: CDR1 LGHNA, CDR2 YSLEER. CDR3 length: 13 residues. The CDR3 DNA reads TGCGCCAGCAGCCAACTGGGTAGCACTGAAGCTTTCTTT. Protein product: CASSQLGSTEAFF.

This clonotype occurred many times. The CDR3 bases are TGTGCCAGCAGCTTAGCGGGGACTAATGAAAAACTGTTTTTT. It translates to CASSLAGTNEKLFF. The chain carries TRBV7-2 and TRBJ1-4; unclear D gene. Germline V gives CDR1 SGHTA, CDR2 FQGNSA. The CDR3 covers 14 residues. The germline V and J ends were trimmed by 0 bases and 2 bases, with 4 bases remaining between them. Combining the CDR3 with reference TRBV7-2 and TRBJ1-4 gives the whole variable domain GAGVSQSPSNKVTEKGKDVELRCDPISGHTALYWYRQSLGQGLEFLIYFQGNSAPDKSGLPSDRFSAERTGGSVSTLTIQRTQQEDSAVYLCASSLAGTNEKLFFGSGTQLSVL.

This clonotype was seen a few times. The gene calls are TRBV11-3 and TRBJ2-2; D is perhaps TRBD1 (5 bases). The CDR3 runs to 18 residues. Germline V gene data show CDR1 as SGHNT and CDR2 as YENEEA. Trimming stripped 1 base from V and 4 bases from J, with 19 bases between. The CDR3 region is CASSLARGALPGTGELFF. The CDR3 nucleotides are TGTGCCAGCAGCTTAGCTCGTGGGGCTCTCCCCGGCACCGGGGAGCTGTTTTTT.

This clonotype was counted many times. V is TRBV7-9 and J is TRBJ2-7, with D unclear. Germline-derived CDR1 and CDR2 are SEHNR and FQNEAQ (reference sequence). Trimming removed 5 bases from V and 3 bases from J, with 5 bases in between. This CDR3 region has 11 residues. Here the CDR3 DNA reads TGTGCCAGCAGCCCCGACTACGAGCAGTACTTC. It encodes CASSPDYEQYF.

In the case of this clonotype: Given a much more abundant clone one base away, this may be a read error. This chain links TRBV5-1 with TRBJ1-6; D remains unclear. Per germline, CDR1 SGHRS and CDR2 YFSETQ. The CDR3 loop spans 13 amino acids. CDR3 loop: CASSPQQDSPLYF. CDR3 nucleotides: TGCGCCAGCAGCCCCCAACAAGATTCACCCCTCTACTTT. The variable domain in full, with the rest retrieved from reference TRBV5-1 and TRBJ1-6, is KAGVTQTPRYLIKTRGQQVTLSCSPISGHRSVSWYQQTPGQGLQFLFEYFSETQRNKGNFPGRFSGRQFSNSRSEMNVSTLELGDSALYLCASSPQQDSPLYFGNGTRLTVT.

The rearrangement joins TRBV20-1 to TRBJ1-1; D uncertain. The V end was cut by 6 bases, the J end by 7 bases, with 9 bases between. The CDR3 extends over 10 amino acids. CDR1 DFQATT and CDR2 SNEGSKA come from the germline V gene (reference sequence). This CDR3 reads CSAGRDEAFF. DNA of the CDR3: TGCAGTGCGGGGAGGGATGAAGCTTTCTTT.

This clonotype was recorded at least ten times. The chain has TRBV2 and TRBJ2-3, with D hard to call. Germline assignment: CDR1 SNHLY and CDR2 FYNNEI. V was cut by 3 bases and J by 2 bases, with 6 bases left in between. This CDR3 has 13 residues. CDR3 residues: CASSEDSTDTQYF. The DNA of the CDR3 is TGTGCCAGCAGTGAGGATTCCACAGATACGCAGTATTTT.

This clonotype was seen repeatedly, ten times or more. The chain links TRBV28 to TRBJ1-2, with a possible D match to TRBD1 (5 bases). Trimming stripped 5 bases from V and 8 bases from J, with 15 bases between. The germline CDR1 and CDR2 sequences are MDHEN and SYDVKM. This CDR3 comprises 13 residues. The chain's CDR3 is CASSKQAVEGYTF. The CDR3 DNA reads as TGTGCCAGCAGTAAACAGGCAGTTGAAGGCTACACCTTC.

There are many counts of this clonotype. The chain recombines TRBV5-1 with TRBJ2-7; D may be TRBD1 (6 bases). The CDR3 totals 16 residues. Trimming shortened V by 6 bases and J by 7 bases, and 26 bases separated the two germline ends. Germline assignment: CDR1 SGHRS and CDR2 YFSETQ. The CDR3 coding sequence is TGCGCCAGCACCTCAGAGGCGGCAAAACTCACAGGGGAGCAGTACTTC. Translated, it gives CASTSEAAKLTGEQYF.

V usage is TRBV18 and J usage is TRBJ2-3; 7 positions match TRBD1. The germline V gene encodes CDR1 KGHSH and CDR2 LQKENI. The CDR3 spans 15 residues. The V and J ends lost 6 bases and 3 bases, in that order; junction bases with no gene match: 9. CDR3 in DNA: TGTGCCAGCTCGTACGACAGGGTAAGGACAGATACGCAGTATTTT. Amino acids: CASSYDRVRTDTQYF.

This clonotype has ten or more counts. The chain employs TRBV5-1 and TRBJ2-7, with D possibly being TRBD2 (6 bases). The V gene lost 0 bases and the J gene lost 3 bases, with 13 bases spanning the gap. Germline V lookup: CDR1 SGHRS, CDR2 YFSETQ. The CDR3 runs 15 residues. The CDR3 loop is CASSLGSGQVYEQYF. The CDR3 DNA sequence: TGCGCCAGCAGCTTGGGTAGCGGTCAGGTCTACGAGCAGTACTTC. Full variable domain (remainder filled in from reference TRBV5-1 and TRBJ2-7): KAGVTQTPRYLIKTRGQQVTLSCSPISGHRSVSWYQQTPGQGLQFLFEYFSETQRNKGNFPGRFSGRQFSNSRSEMNVSTLELGDSALYLCASSLGSGQVYEQYFGPGTRLTVT.

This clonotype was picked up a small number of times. The CDR3 DNA is TGTGCCAGCAGACGACAGGGGGGCGGGTCCTACGAGCAGTACTTC. Its protein is CASRRQGGGSYEQYF. The rearrangement uses TRBV28 and TRBJ2-7; 9 bases fit TRBD1. Trimming cost V 6 bases and J 1 base; bases outside gene matches: 7. The germline gives CDR1 MDHEN, CDR2 SYDVKM. The CDR3 loop spans 15 amino acids.

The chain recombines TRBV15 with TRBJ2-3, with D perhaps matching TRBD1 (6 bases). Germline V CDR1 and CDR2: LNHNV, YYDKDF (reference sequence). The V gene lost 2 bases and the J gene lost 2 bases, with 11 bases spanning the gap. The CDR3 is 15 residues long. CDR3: CATSRPTGLTDTQYF. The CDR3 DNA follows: TGTGCCACCAGCAGACCGACAGGACTCACAGATACGCAGTATTTT.

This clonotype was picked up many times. The CDR3 region has the DNA TGCAGTTCGCTTCGGGGGGGTCCTAAAGAGACCCAGTACTTC. Translating gives CSSLRGGPKETQYF. V and J are TRBV20-1 and TRBJ2-5; 8 bases agree with TRBD2. The junction had 11 bases not matched to a gene; V was cut back by 8 bases and J by 3 bases. The CDR3 extends over 14 amino acids. Germline CDR1 and CDR2: DFQATT and SNEGSKA (reference sequence).

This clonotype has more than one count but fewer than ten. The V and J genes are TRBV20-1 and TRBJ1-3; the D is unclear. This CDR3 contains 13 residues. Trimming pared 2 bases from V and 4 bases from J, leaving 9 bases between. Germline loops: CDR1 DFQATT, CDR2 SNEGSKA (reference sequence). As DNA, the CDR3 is TGCAGTGCTAGACGAGGGAACGGAAACACCATATATTTT. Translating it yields CSARRGNGNTIYF.

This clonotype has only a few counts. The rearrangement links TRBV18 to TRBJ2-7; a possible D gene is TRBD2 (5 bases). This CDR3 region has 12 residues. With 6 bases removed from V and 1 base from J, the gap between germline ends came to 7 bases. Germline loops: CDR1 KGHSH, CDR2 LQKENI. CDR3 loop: CASSGESYEQYF. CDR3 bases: TGTGCCAGCTCCGGGGAGTCCTACGAGCAGTACTTC.

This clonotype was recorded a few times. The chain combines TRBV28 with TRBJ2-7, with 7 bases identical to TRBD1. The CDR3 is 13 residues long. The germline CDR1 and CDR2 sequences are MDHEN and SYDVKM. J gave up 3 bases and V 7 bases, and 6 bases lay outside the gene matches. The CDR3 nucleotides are TGTGCCAGCATTCCGACAGGGAGCTACGAGCAGTACTTC. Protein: CASIPTGSYEQYF.